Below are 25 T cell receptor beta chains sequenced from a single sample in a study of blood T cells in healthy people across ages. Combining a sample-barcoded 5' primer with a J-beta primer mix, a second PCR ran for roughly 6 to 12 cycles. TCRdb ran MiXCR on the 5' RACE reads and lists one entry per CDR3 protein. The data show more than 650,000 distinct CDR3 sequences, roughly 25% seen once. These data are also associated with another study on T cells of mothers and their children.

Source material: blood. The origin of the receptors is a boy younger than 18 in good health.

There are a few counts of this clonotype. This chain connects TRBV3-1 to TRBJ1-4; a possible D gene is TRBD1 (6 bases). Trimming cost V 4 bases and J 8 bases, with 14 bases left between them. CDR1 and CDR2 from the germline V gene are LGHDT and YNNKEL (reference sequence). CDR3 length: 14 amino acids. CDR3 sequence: CASSRGTRLEKLFF. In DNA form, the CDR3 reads TGTGCCAGCAGCCGCGGGACAAGGCTCGAAAAACTGTTTTTT.

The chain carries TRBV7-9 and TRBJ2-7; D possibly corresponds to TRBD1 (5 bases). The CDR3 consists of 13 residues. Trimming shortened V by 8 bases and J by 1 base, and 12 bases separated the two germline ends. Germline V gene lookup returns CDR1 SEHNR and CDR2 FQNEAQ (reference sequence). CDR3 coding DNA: TGTGCCAGCTCTGACAGAGAATCCTACGAGCAGTACTTC. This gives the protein CASSDRESYEQYF. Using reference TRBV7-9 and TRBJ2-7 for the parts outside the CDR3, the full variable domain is DTGVSQNPRHKITKRGQNVTFRCDPISEHNRLYWYRQTLGQGPEFLTYFQNEAQLEKSRLLSDRFSAERPKGSFSTLEIQRTEQGDSAMYLCASSDRESYEQYFGPGTRLTVT.

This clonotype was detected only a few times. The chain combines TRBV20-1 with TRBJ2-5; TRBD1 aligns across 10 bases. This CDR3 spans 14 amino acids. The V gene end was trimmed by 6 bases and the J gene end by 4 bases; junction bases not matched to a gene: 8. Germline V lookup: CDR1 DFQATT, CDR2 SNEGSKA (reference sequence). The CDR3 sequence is CSARTGGKGETQYF. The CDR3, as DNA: TGCAGTGCCAGGACAGGGGGAAAGGGAGAGACCCAGTACTTC.

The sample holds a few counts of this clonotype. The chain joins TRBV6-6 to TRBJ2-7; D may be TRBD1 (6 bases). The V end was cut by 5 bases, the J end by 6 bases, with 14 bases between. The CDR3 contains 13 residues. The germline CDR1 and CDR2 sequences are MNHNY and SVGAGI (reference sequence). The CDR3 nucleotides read TGTGCCAGCAGTCGACCGGGACAAACCGAGCAGTACTTC. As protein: CASSRPGQTEQYF.

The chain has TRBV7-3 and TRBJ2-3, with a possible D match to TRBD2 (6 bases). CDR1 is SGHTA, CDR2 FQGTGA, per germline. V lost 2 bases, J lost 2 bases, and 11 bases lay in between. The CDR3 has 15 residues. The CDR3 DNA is TGTGCCAGCAGCTTAGGGGACTCCGACACAGATACGCAGTATTTT. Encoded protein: CASSLGDSDTDTQYF.

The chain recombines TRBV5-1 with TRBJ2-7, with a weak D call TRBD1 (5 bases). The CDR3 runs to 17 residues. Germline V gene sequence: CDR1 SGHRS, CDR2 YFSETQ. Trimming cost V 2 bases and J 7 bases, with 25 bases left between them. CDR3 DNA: TGCGCCAGCAGCTTCCAAATTGACAGCTGGCGGCTTGGAGAGCAGTACTTC. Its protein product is CASSFQIDSWRLGEQYF. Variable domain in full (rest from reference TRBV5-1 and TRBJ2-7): KAGVTQTPRYLIKTRGQQVTLSCSPISGHRSVSWYQQTPGQGLQFLFEYFSETQRNKGNFPGRFSGRQFSNSRSEMNVSTLELGDSALYLCASSFQIDSWRLGEQYFGPGTRLTVT.

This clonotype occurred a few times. The CDR3 nucleotides are TGCGCCAGCAGACAGAGGGAGGCAAACACAGATACGCAGTATTTT. This codes for CASRQREANTDTQYF. This chain uses TRBV5-1 with TRBJ2-3; possibly TRBD2 for D (6 bases). The germline gives CDR1 SGHRS, CDR2 YFSETQ. V was pared by 5 bases and J by 2 bases, with 15 bases between. This CDR3 is built from 15 residues.

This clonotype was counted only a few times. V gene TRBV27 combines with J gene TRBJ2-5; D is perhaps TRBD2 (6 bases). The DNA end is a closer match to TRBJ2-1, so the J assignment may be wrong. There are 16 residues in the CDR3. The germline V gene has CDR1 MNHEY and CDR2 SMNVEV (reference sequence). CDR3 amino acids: CATKSPGEGYYNEQFF. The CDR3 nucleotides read TGTGCCACCAAATCGCCGGGAGAAGGATACTACAATGAGCAGTTCTTC.

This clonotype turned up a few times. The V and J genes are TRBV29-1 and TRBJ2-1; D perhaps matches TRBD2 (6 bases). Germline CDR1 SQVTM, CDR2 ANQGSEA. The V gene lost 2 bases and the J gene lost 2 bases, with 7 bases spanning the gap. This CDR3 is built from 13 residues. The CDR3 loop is CSVEPGAYNEQFF. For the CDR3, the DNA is TGCAGCGTTGAACCGGGGGCCTACAATGAGCAGTTCTTC.

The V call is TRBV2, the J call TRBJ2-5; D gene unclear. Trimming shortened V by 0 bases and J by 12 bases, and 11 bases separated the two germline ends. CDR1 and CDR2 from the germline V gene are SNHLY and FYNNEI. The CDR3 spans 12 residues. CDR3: CASSEAYGEKYF. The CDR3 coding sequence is TGTGCCAGCAGTGAAGCTTATGGCGAGAAGTACTTC.

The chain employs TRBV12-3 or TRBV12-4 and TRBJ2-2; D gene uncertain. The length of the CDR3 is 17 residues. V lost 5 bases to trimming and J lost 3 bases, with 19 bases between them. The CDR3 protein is CASSPPTWRGDTGELFF. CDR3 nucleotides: TGTGCCAGCAGTCCGCCGACCTGGAGAGGCGACACCGGGGAGCTGTTTTTT.

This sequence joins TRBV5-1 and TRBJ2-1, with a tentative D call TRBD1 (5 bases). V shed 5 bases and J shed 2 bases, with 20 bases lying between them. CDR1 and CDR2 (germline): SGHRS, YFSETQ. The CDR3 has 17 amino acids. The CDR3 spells CASSTVAVGRAYNEQFF. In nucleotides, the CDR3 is TGCGCCAGCAGTACGGTTGCGGTAGGCAGGGCCTACAATGAGCAGTTCTTC.

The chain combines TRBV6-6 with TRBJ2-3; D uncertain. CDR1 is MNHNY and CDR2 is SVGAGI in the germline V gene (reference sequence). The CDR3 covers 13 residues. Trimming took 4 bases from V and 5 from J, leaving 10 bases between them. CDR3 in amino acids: CASSFIAGDTQYF. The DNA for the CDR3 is TGTGCCAGCAGTTTTATAGCAGGAGATACGCAGTATTTT.

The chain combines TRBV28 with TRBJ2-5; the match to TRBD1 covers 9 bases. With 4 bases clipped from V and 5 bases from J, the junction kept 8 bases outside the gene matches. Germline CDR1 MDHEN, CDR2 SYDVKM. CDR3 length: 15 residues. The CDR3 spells CASSYRGRGKETQYF. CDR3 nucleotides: TGTGCCAGCAGTTACAGGGGGCGAGGGAAGGAGACCCAGTACTTC. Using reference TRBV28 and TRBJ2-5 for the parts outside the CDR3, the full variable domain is DVKVTQSSRYLVKRTGEKVFLECVQDMDHENMFWYRQDPGLGLRLIYFSYDVKMKEKGDIPEGYSVSREKKERFSLILESASTNQTSMYLCASSYRGRGKETQYFGPGTRLLVL.

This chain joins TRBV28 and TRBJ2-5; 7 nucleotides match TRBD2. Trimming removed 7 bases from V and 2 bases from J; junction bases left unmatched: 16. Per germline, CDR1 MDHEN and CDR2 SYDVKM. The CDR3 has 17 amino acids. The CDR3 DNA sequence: TGTGCCAGCAATCGGATTGGGGGGGGACTTGTACAAGAGACCCAGTACTTC. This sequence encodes CASNRIGGGLVQETQYF. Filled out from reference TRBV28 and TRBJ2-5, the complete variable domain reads DVKVTQSSRYLVKRTGEKVFLECVQDMDHENMFWYRQDPGLGLRLIYFSYDVKMKEKGDIPEGYSVSREKKERFSLILESASTNQTSMYLCASNRIGGGLVQETQYFGPGTRLLVL.

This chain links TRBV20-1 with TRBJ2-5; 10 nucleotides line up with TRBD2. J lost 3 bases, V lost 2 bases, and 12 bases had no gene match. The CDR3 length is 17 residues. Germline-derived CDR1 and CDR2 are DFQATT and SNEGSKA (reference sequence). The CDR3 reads CSARKPSGGAREETQYF. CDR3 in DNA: TGCAGTGCTAGAAAGCCGAGCGGGGGGGCTCGCGAAGAGACCCAGTACTTC.

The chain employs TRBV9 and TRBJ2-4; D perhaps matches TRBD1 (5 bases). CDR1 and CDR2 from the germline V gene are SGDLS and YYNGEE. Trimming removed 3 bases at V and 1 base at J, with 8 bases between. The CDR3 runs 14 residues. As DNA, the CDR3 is TGTGCCAGCAGCGGGGGCATTGCCAAAAACATTCAGTACTTC. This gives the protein CASSGGIAKNIQYF.

CDR3 sequence reads: CAISVPPGPPPEQYF. CDR3 nucleotide sequence: TGTGCCATCAGTGTTCCGCCGGGACCACCTCCGGAGCAGTACTTC. The chain carries TRBV10-3 and TRBJ2-7, with D perhaps assigned TRBD1 or TRBD2 (5 bases each). There are 15 residues in the CDR3. Germline CDR1 reads ENHRY; CDR2 reads SYGVKD. V was shortened by 4 bases and J by 7 bases, with 20 bases between the two germline ends.

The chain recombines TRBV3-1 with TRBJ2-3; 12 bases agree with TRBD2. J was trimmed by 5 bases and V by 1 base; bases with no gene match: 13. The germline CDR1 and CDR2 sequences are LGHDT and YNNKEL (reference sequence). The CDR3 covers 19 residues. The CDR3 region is CASSQAGLAGTLNLDTQYF. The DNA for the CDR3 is TGTGCCAGCAGCCAAGCAGGACTAGCGGGAACCTTAAACTTAGATACGCAGTATTTT.

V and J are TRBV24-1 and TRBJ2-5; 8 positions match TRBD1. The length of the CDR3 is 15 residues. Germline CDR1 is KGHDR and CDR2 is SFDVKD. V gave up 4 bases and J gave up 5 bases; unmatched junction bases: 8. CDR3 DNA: TGTGCCACCAGTGACCGCCCAGGGGGCGCTGAGACCCAGTACTTC. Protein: CATSDRPGGAETQYF.

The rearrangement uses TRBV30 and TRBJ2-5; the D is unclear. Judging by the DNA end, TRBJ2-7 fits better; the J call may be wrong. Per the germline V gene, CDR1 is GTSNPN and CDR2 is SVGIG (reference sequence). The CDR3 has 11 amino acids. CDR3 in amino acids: CAWSGSYEQYF. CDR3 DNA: TGTGCCTGGAGTGGTTCCTACGAGCAGTACTTC.

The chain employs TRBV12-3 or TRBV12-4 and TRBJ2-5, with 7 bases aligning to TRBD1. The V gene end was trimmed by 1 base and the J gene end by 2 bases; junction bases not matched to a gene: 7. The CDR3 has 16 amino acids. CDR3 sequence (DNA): TGTGCCAGCAGTTTAGGCCTCCGGGACAGACAAGAGACCCAGTACTTC. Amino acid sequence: CASSLGLRDRQETQYF.

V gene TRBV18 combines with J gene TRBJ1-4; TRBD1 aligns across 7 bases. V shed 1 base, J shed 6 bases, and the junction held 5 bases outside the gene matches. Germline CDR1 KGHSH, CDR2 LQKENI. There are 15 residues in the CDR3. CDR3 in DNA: TGTGCCAGCTCACCACGAGGGGGCTCTGATGAAAAACTGTTTTTT. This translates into CASSPRGGSDEKLFF. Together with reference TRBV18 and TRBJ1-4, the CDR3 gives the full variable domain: NAGVMQNPRHLVRRRGQEARLRCSPMKGHSHVYWYRQLPEEGLKFMVYLQKENIIDESGMPKERFSAEFPKEGPSILRIQQVVRGDSAAYFCASSPRGGSDEKLFFGSGTQLSVL.

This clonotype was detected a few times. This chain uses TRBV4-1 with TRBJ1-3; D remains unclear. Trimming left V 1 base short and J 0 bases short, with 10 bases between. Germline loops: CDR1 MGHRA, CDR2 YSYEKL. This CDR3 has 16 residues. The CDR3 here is CASSQGRGYSGNTIYF. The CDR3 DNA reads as TGCGCCAGCAGCCAAGGGCGCGGGTACTCTGGAAACACCATATATTTT.

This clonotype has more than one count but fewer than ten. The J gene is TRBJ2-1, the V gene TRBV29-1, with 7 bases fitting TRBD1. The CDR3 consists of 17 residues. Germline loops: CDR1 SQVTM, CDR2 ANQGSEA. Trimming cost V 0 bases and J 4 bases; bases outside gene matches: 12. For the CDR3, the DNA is TGCAGCGTTGAAGATCTTGCTACGACAGGGAATTACAATGAGCAGTTCTTC. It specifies CSVEDLATTGNYNEQFF.